These 4 T cell receptor beta chains were all obtained from the same sample, sequenced in a study of T cells in Graves' hyperthyroidism and ophthalmopathy. What was amplified from RNA transcripts were TCR beta CDR3 regions. TCR CDR3 regions were first amplified by RT-PCR with HTBI primers. TCRdb re-analysed the multiplex PCR reads in MiXCR, keeping a single row per CDR3 protein. The sample lists 500,000 to 750,000 distinct CDR3 sequences, more than 45% occurring once. The sample comprised peripheral blood or thyroid tissue (not recorded which). The origin of the receptors is a woman between 18 and 29 years old with Graves' hyperthyroidism.

This clonotype was picked up many times. This sequence joins TRBV2 and TRBJ2-7; 7 bases fit TRBD1. The CDR3 is 14 residues long. Unmatched junction bases numbered 13, after V lost 8 bases and J lost 6 bases. The V gene's germline CDR1 is SNHLY and CDR2 FYNNEI. CDR3 loop: CASSDRTHLGEQYF. The CDR3 DNA sequence: TGTGCCAGCTCGGACAGGACCCATCTCGGCGAGCAGTACTTC.

The chain recombines TRBV7-9 with TRBJ2-7, with 9 bases that match TRBD1. With 5 bases clipped from V and 2 bases from J, the junction kept 7 bases outside the gene matches. The CDR3 covers 15 residues. Germline V gene sequence: CDR1 SEHNR, CDR2 FQNEAQ (reference sequence). CDR3 protein: CASSQRDRDPYEQYF. The CDR3 coding sequence is TGTGCCAGCAGCCAAAGGGACAGGGACCCCTACGAGCAGTACTTC.

The sample holds many counts of this clonotype. This chain connects TRBV24-1 to TRBJ1-5, with 10 positions matching TRBD1. CDR3 length: 16 residues. The germline gives CDR1 KGHDR, CDR2 SFDVKD. Germline trimming cut 4 bases from V and 2 bases from J; bases unmatched to any gene: 4. The CDR3 is CATSDPTGGRNQPQHF. The CDR3 nucleotides are TGTGCCACCAGTGACCCGACAGGGGGCCGCAATCAGCCCCAGCATTTT.

This clonotype occurred many times. The V gene is TRBV27, the J gene TRBJ1-1; D is uncertain. With 4 bases removed from V and 1 base from J, the gap between germline ends came to 16 bases. Per germline, CDR1 MNHEY and CDR2 SMNVEV (reference sequence). The CDR3 is made up of 16 amino acids. In DNA form, the CDR3 reads TGTGCCAGCAGTTCCCTGCTGACCTTAGGGAACACTGAAGCTTTCTTT. This translates into CASSSLLTLGNTEAFF.